Shown below are 4 T cell receptor beta chains from a single sample sequenced in a study of blood T cell repertoires in COVID-19. Produced via immunoSEQ multiplex PCR; TCRdb's table is partial and in-frame only. The top ten hold approximately 5% of the sample, which has 200,000 to 250,000 clones, around four fifths seen once. Sequenced material: peripheral blood. The receptors here all came from a woman aged 55-69 years who had recovered from COVID-19.

This clone was recorded once. CDR3 protein: CASRDNRGVGGELFF. The CDR3 bases are TGTGCCAGCAGAGATAACAGGGGAGTGGGCGGGGAGCTGTTTTTT. V usage is TRBV11-3 and J usage is TRBJ2-2; 7 bases align to TRBD1. CDR1 and CDR2 (germline): SGHNT, YENEEA. V was clipped by 6 bases and J by 7 bases; unmatched bases: 11. The CDR3 has 15 amino acids.

The rearrangement uses TRBV10-3 and TRBJ1-1; 8 bases map to TRBD1. V was clipped by 4 bases and J by 4 bases; unmatched bases: 5. CDR1 and CDR2 (germline): ENHRY, SYGVKD. The CDR3 spans 14 residues. CDR3 sequence reads: CAISGDRLTTEAFF. The CDR3 bases are TGTGCCATCAGTGGGGACAGGCTAACCACTGAAGCTTTCTTT.

The chain combines TRBV12-3 or TRBV12-4 with TRBJ1-2; D gene uncertain. V was trimmed by 3 bases and J by 2 bases, leaving 4 bases between them. The length of the CDR3 is 12 residues. The CDR3 sequence: CASSLENYGYTF. The CDR3 DNA reads as TGTGCCAGCAGTTTGGAGAACTATGGCTACACCTTC.

This chain connects TRBV7-8 to TRBJ1-1; no firm D call. From germline, CDR1 is SGHVS and CDR2 FQNEAQ. Trimming took 1 base from V and 1 from J, leaving 13 bases between them. The CDR3 is 16 amino acids. In nucleotides, the CDR3 is TGTGCCAGCAGCTTAGTAGTCGGTCCACGGAACACTGAAGCTTTCTTT. Protein sequence: CASSLVVGPRNTEAFF. Filled out from reference TRBV7-8 and TRBJ1-1, the complete variable domain reads GAGVSQSPRYKVAKRGQDVALRCDPISGHVSLFWYQQALGQGPEFLTYFQNEAQLDKSGLPSDRFFAERPEGSVSTLKIQRTQQEDSAVYLCASSLVVGPRNTEAFFGQGTRLTVV.